Given below is one T cell receptor beta chain in context. Antigen specificity is unknown. Following a re-call of the 5' RACE reads, TCRdb has one entry per CDR3 protein and lacks DNA. Its clone listing holds 350,000 to 500,000 distinct CDR3 sequences. CDR1 and CDR2 (germline): SGHRS, YFSETQ. This CDR3 spans 17 amino acids. The data derive from a study of monozygotic twins with inflammatory bowel disease. Findings of the study overall: Among IBD patients, fewer clonotypes were shared with others than among healthy twins, especially with disease activity. By inverse Simpson index, TCRbeta diversity was lower in IBD patients than in healthy co-twins. The authors could not tell different T cell subtypes apart. Nothing supported a single strong signal or clonotype that was associated with IBD.

This sequence joins TRBV5-1 and TRBJ2-2; TCRdb proposes TRBD2, but this gene call is untestable without DNA. The specimen was blood. The TCR sequence derives from a human donor with ulcerative colitis or Crohn's disease, or a healthy co-twin of an affected twin (not recorded which). CDR3: CASSKSLAGLNTGELFF.